This T cell receptor (beta chain) was profiled in a study of OX40 agonist ivuxolimab in advanced cancers. Study as a whole: Three dose-escalation patients had partial responses: one with hepatocellular carcinoma and two with cutaneous melanoma. Study findings and constraints: Normalized T-cell clonal expansion was also low in some nonresponders. Expansion of clones was among the lowest in partial responders at 0.1-3.0 mg/kg. On average, CD8+ T cells had more expanded clones than CD4+.

Measured with immunoSEQ multiplex PCR; TCRdb has only the in-frame clones, and not every one. The sample includes about 71,000 clones, 91% of them seen just once. V was cut by 4 bases and J by 4 bases, with 10 bases left in between. The germline gives CDR1 MNHEY, CDR2 SVGAGI. The CDR3 has 13 residues. Of note for this clone: The antigen remains undetermined.

The J gene is TRBJ1-1, the V gene TRBV6-5; D is possibly TRBD1 (6 bases). The sample was CD4+ or CD8+ T cells sorted from blood, taken in a trial of the OX40 agonist ivuxolimab. The receptor comes from an adult with an advanced solid tumor such as melanoma, head and neck, liver or kidney cancer. Here the CDR3 reads CASSLTGRTEAFF. In DNA form, the CDR3 reads TGTGCCAGCAGTTTGACAGGCCGCACTGAAGCTTTCTTT.